This T cell receptor beta chain was documented in a study of human T cells and chemical hapten exposure. Overall study context: Alopecia universalis, totalis or areata was present in patients who were mostly female. Study-wide results and caveats: Expanded TCRs formed significantly more large CDR3 similarity clusters than controls. PT1 expanded TCR numbers tracked positively with patch test score.

The CDR3 loop spans 14 amino acids. Trimming removed 6 bases from V and 4 bases from J; junction bases left unmatched: 5. This clonotype was seen ten or more times. Its antigen is as yet unknown. Unique molecular identifiers were affixed to discrete cDNA molecules within the library. Each CDR3 protein is one row after TCRdb ran MiXCR on the RACE reads. The sample lists tens of thousands of distinct CDR3 sequences; 11% were seen once. Time point specified: patch test 2, 6 weeks after DPC sensitization. The sample's treatment: therapeutic diphenylcyclopropenone sensitization with weekly scalp DPC. Material: whole blood, obtained in connection with sensitization to the hapten diphenylcyclopropenone (DPC). This clonotype was obtained from a man aged 18 to 29 with alopecia areata. Some clones in this sample may be carry-over from other donors' samples. The chain joins TRBV12-3 or TRBV12-4 to TRBJ1-5; the match to TRBD1 covers 8 bases. The CDR3 region is CASRAGGPNQPQHF. As DNA, the CDR3 is TGTGCCAGCAGAGCAGGGGGCCCGAATCAGCCCCAGCATTTT.